This T cell receptor beta chain was captured in a study of OX40 agonist ivuxolimab in advanced cancers. Findings and caveats of the study: Clones of CD4+ and CD8+ blood T cells grew by week 6 at doses of 0.1 to 3.0 mg/kg.

Blood samples were obtained at baseline, cycle 4 day 1, and cycle 7 day 1. On this clone itself: Its antigen is not identified.

The germline gives CDR1 SGDLS, CDR2 YYNGEE. Trimming removed 0 bases from V and 7 bases from J, with 15 bases in between. The CDR3 length is 15 residues. TCRdb keeps only in-frame clones here, not all; method: immunoSEQ multiplex PCR. The profile shows approximately 82,000 clones, around 88% of them singletons. This TCR was sampled from an adult with an advanced solid tumor such as melanoma, head and neck, liver or kidney cancer. The chain joins TRBV9 to TRBJ2-3, with D possibly TRBD2 on 6 matching bases. Sample: CD4+ or CD8+ T cells sorted from blood, taken in a trial of the OX40 agonist ivuxolimab. CDR3 sequence: CASSVESSVGHTQYF. The DNA of the CDR3 is TGTGCCAGCAGCGTAGAGTCTAGCGTAGGACATACGCAGTATTTT.